Below, 23 T cell receptor beta chains from the same sample are listed, as sequenced in a study of OX40 agonist ivuxolimab in advanced cancers. TCRdb's table, derived via immunoSEQ multiplex PCR, lists solely in-frame clones and lacks some. The profile shows about 55,000 clones, about four fifths of them singletons. This specimen was CD4+ or CD8+ T cells sorted from blood, taken in a trial of the OX40 agonist ivuxolimab. Receptors were obtained from an adult with an advanced solid tumor such as melanoma, head and neck, liver or kidney cancer.

The rearrangement uses TRBV18 and TRBJ2-7; 9 nucleotides agree with TRBD1. Germline V gives CDR1 KGHSH, CDR2 LQKENI. This CDR3 comprises 15 residues. Trimming cost V 5 bases and J 2 bases; bases outside gene matches: 7. The CDR3 loop is CASSSRDRVPYEQYF. The CDR3 nucleotides read TGTGCCAGCTCATCCCGGGACAGGGTTCCCTACGAGCAGTACTTC.

The V and J genes are TRBV7-2 and TRBJ1-5; D not resolved. Germline V CDR1 and CDR2: SGHTA, FQGNSA. CDR3 length: 15 residues. Trimming shortened V by 4 bases and J by 3 bases, and 13 bases separated the two germline ends. The CDR3 DNA reads TGTGCCAGCAGCTATTCCGGACGGAACAATCAGCCCCAGCATTTT. It translates to CASSYSGRNNQPQHF.

The V call is TRBV9, the J call TRBJ1-1; 8 nucleotides line up with TRBD1. CDR1 and CDR2 from the germline V gene are SGDLS and YYNGEE. The CDR3 runs to 14 residues. V trimming: 2 bases; J trimming: 3 bases; junction bases outside the gene matches: 3. The DNA for the CDR3 is TGTGCCAGCAGCGTCCGGACAGGGTACACTGAAGCTTTCTTT. Residues: CASSVRTGYTEAFF.

The chain uses TRBV27 and TRBJ2-2, with no clear D. Germline V gives CDR1 MNHEY, CDR2 SMNVEV (reference sequence). The CDR3 covers 16 residues. V was trimmed by 7 bases and J by 2 bases, leaving 17 bases between them. The CDR3 coding sequence is TGTGCCAGCACCTATCGTGTCCTGCCAAACACCGGGGAGCTGTTTTTT. This translates into CASTYRVLPNTGELFF.

The chain carries TRBV2 and TRBJ1-5, with a weak D call TRBD1 (6 bases). V lost 8 bases and J lost 1, with 12 bases in between. The CDR3 loop spans 14 amino acids. Germline V gives CDR1 SNHLY, CDR2 FYNNEI. CDR3 nucleotides: TGTGCCAGCGGTTTACAGGGAAGCAATCAGCCCCAGCATTTT. Residues: CASGLQGSNQPQHF.

V gene TRBV19 combines with J gene TRBJ2-1, with D perhaps TRBD1 (6 bases). The CDR3 extends over 16 amino acids. Germline V gene sequence: CDR1 LNHDA, CDR2 SQIVND (reference sequence). Between the trimmed V and J ends, which lost 3 bases and 4 bases, there was a span of 16 bases. The CDR3 protein is CASSIFGQGYYNEQFF. The CDR3 region has the DNA TGTGCCAGTAGTATTTTCGGGCAGGGGTATTACAATGAGCAGTTCTTC.

The chain is built from TRBV28 and TRBJ1-5; weak D call: TRBD1 (6 bases). V lost 8 bases and J lost 9, with 14 bases in between. CDR3 length equals 12 residues. Germline loops: CDR1 MDHEN, CDR2 SYDVKM. The CDR3 sequence: CASGGRDWPQHF. Written as DNA, the CDR3 is TGTGCCAGCGGGGGGCGTGACTGGCCCCAGCATTTT.

This clone has just a few counts. The chain has TRBV28 and TRBJ1-5; D call uncertain. Germline-derived CDR1 and CDR2 are MDHEN and SYDVKM. The CDR3 contains 14 residues. The CDR3 region has the DNA TGTGCAGTGGGAGACACATTTAGCAATCAGCCCCAGCATTTT. Protein: CAVGDTFSNQPQHF.

V gene TRBV28 combines with J gene TRBJ1-2, with D unresolved. Germline V gives CDR1 MDHEN, CDR2 SYDVKM. The V end was cut by 2 bases, the J end by 7 bases, with 8 bases between. The CDR3 totals 12 residues. As DNA, the CDR3 is TGTGCCAGCAGTTTAATTAATTCTGGCTACACCTTC. Its protein product is CASSLINSGYTF.

V usage is TRBV6-4 and J usage is TRBJ2-2; 12 nucleotides align to TRBD2. From germline, CDR1 is MRHNA and CDR2 SNTAGT. Trimming at V came to 2 bases and at J to 6 bases, leaving 1 base not matched to a gene. The CDR3 runs 15 residues. In DNA, the CDR3 is TGTGCCAGCAGTGACACTAGCGGGAGGCCCGGGGAGCTGTTTTTT. Its protein is CASSDTSGRPGELFF.

V gene TRBV19 combines with J gene TRBJ2-1; D might be TRBD1 or TRBD2, each matching 6 bases. Germline CDR1 and CDR2: LNHDA and SQIVND (reference sequence). Deletions cut 7 bases from V and 10 bases from J, with 20 bases between. The CDR3 runs to 14 residues. The CDR3 DNA is TGTGCCAGTACTCGGGACACCTACGCGGGGGAGCAGTTCTTC. Translation: CASTRDTYAGEQFF.

The V and J genes are TRBV30 and TRBJ1-6, with a possible D match to TRBD1 (6 bases). The CDR3 is 14 amino acids. The germline V and J ends were trimmed by 5 bases and 10 bases, with 18 bases remaining between them. Germline CDR1 is GTSNPN and CDR2 is SVGIG (reference sequence). The CDR3 reads CAWAGEGGKSPLHF. CDR3 bases: TGTGCCTGGGCAGGGGAAGGGGGTAAATCACCCCTCCACTTT.

This rearrangement joins TRBV5-1 to TRBJ2-5, with 7 positions matching TRBD2. Germline CDR1 is SGHRS and CDR2 is YFSETQ. There are 17 residues in the CDR3. The J segment lost 1 base and the V segment lost 2 bases, leaving 11 bases of the junction unmatched. CDR3 DNA: TGCGCCAGCAGCTTACTACCGGGACTATCAATCCAAGAGACCCAGTACTTC. It is translated as CASSLLPGLSIQETQYF.

The count of this clone is one. V and J are TRBV5-1 and TRBJ1-1; a weak D match, TRBD1 (6 bases). Between the trimmed V and J ends, which lost 4 bases and 0 bases, there was a span of 13 bases. Germline V gene lookup returns CDR1 SGHRS and CDR2 YFSETQ. This CDR3 has 15 amino acids. CDR3 sequence: CASSREGGLNTEAFF. In DNA form, the CDR3 reads TGCGCCAGCAGCAGGGAAGGGGGGTTGAACACTGAAGCTTTCTTT. Filled out from reference TRBV5-1 and TRBJ1-1, the complete variable domain reads KAGVTQTPRYLIKTRGQQVTLSCSPISGHRSVSWYQQTPGQGLQFLFEYFSETQRNKGNFPGRFSGRQFSNSRSEMNVSTLELGDSALYLCASSREGGLNTEAFFGQGTRLTVV.

The sample holds a few counts of this clone. The rearrangement joins TRBV5-1 to TRBJ1-1; 11 positions match TRBD1. The V and J ends lost 2 bases and 0 bases, in that order; junction bases with no gene match: 3. Germline CDR1 reads SGHRS; CDR2 reads YFSETQ. The CDR3 sequence is 16 residues long. The CDR3 DNA reads TGCGCCAGCAGCTTCGGACAGGGGGCAGTGAACACTGAAGCTTTCTTT. Its protein is CASSFGQGAVNTEAFF.

The rearrangement links TRBV11-2 to TRBJ1-6; D perhaps matches TRBD1 (6 bases). The V end lost 0 bases, the J end lost 8 bases, and 14 bases lay between the germline ends. This CDR3 is built from 16 residues. Germline V CDR1 and CDR2: SGHAT, FQNNGV. The CDR3 region has the DNA TGTGCCAGCAGCTTAGATTGGGCAGCAGGGGATTCACCCCTCCACTTT. Amino acids: CASSLDWAAGDSPLHF.

The chain has TRBV6-5 and TRBJ2-7; TRBD1 aligns across 7 bases. This CDR3 contains 15 residues. Germline assignment: CDR1 MNHEY and CDR2 SVGAGI. V lost 6 bases, J lost 9 bases, and 17 bases stayed unmatched. CDR3 bases: TGTGCCAGCAGACCCGGGACAGACGATGCCGCAGGGCAGTACTTC. Translation gives CASRPGTDDAAGQYF.

The gene calls are TRBV11-3 and TRBJ2-1, with 9 bases matching TRBD2. V lost 0 bases, J lost 9 bases, and 3 bases stayed unmatched. The germline gives CDR1 SGHNT, CDR2 YENEEA. The CDR3 spans 14 residues. The CDR3 region has the DNA TGTGCCAGCAGCTTAGAGGGACTAGCAGCTGAGCAGTTCTTC. Protein product: CASSLEGLAAEQFF.

The rearrangement uses TRBV5-1 and TRBJ2-2; 7 positions match TRBD1. The CDR3 covers 15 residues. Germline assignment: CDR1 SGHRS and CDR2 YFSETQ. V gave up 0 bases and J gave up 4 bases; unmatched junction bases: 3. Written as DNA, the CDR3 is TGCGCCAGCAGCTTGGTTGGGGACAGCACCGGGGAGCTGTTTTTT. Translation: CASSLVGDSTGELFF.

V and J are TRBV5-1 and TRBJ1-3, with 7 bases lining up with TRBD1. Trimming removed 5 bases from V and 2 bases from J; junction bases left unmatched: 16. The CDR3 is 18 amino acids. Per germline, CDR1 SGHRS and CDR2 YFSETQ. CDR3 region: CASRIGGTASHTGNTIYF. DNA of the CDR3: TGCGCCAGCAGGATTGGCGGGACAGCCTCGCATACTGGAAACACCATATATTTT.

The V call is TRBV5-1, the J call TRBJ1-3, with 8 bases matching TRBD1. Germline V gene lookup returns CDR1 SGHRS and CDR2 YFSETQ. This CDR3 has 15 residues. Unmatched junction bases numbered 5, after V lost 2 bases and J lost 4 bases. CDR3 region: CASSLLTGAGNTIYF. The CDR3 DNA follows: TGCGCCAGCAGCTTACTGACAGGGGCGGGAAACACCATATATTTT.

The chain has TRBV5-6 and TRBJ1-3; TRBD1 matches at 8 bases. This CDR3 region has 13 residues. V was clipped by 10 bases and J by 0 bases; unmatched bases: 3. Germline loops: CDR1 SGHDT, CDR2 YYEEEE. In nucleotides, the CDR3 is TGTGCCGGACAGGGAAACTCTGGAAACACCATATATTTT. Protein: CAGQGNSGNTIYF.

This sequence joins TRBV11-2 and TRBJ1-2; maybe TRBD1 (6 bases). Germline values: CDR1 SGHAT, CDR2 FQNNGV. The CDR3 is made up of 15 amino acids. V lost 5 bases to trimming and J lost 2 bases, with 15 bases between them. CDR3 residues: CASSRNWGQNYGYTF. Written as DNA, the CDR3 is TGTGCCAGCAGCCGAAACTGGGGACAAAACTATGGCTACACCTTC. The full variable domain, in which reference TRBV11-2 and TRBJ1-2 provide the parts outside the CDR3, is EAGVAQSPRYKIIEKRQSVAFWCNPISGHATLYWYQQILGQGPKLLIQFQNNGVVDDSQLPKDRFSAERLKGVDSTLKIQPAKLEDSAVYLCASSRNWGQNYGYTFGSGTRLTVV.